The clone carrying this T cell receptor beta chain was seen ten or more times. Its antigen is currently unknown. This sample stems from a study of identical twins. Findings of the study overall: High-abundance cord blood beta clonotypes had fewer insertions; memory repertoires showed none. Models underestimated how often monozygotic twins shared out-of-frame TCR alpha.

One entry per CDR3 protein results from TCRdb running MiXCR on the 5' RACE reads. The sample holds about 160,000 distinct CDR3 sequences, approximately 4% seen once. All donors were healthy, and all were Caucasian. The junction had 10 bases not matched to a gene; V was cut back by 1 base and J by 0 bases. The CDR3 contains 19 residues. The germline CDR1 and CDR2 sequences are SGHRS and YFSETQ. The sequence was collected from a man between 18 and 35 years old in good health. The sequencing input was memory T cells sorted from blood. The chain has TRBV5-1 and TRBJ2-6; TRBD1 matches 7 bases. The CDR3 protein is CASSLRGRGLSSGANVLTF. The CDR3 DNA reads as TGCGCCAGCAGCTTGCGGGGCAGGGGGTTATCCTCTGGGGCCAACGTCCTGACTTTC.